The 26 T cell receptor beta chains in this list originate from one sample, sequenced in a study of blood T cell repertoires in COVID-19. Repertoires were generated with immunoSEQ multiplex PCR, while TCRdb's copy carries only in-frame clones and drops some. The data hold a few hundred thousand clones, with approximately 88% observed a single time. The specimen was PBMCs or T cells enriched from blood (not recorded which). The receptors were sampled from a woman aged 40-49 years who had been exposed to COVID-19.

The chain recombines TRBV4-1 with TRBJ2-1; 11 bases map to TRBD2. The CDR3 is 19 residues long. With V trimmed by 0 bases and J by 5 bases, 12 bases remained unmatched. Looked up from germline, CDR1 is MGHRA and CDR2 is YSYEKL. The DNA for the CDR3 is TGCGCCAGCAGCCAAGATCGTAGGCTAGCGGGGGGTTTAGACAATGAGCAGTTCTTC. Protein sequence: CASSQDRRLAGGLDNEQFF.

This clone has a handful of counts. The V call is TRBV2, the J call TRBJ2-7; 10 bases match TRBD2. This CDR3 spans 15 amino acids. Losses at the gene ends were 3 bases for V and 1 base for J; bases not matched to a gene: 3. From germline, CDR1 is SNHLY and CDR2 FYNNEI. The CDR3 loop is CASSEGLAQSYEQYF. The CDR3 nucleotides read TGTGCCAGCAGTGAGGGACTAGCGCAGTCCTACGAGCAGTACTTC. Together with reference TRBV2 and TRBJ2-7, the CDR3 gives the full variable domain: EPEVTQTPSHQVTQMGQEVILRCVPISNHLYFYWYRQILGQKVEFLVSFYNNEISEKSEIFDDQFSVERPDGSNFTLKIRSTKLEDSAMYFCASSEGLAQSYEQYFGPGTRLTVT.

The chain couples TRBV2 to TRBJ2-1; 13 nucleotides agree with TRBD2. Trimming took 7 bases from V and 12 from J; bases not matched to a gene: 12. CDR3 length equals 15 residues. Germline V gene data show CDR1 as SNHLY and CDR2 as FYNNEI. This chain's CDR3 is CASKPQTSGGAWQFF. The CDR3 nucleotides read TGTGCCAGCAAGCCCCAAACTAGCGGGGGGGCTTGGCAGTTCTTC.

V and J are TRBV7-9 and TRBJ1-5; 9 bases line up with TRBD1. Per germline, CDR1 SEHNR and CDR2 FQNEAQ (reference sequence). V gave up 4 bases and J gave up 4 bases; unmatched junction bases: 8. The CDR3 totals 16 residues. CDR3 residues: CASSSSGTGRNQPQHF. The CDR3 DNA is TGTGCCAGCAGCTCATCGGGGACAGGGCGGAATCAGCCCCAGCATTTT.

CDR3 DNA: TGTGCCAGCAGCCCTAACTCTAGCGGGGGGAACAATGAGCAGTTCTTC. This codes for CASSPNSSGGNNEQFF. The chain is built from TRBV7-2 and TRBJ2-1; 11 nucleotides line up with TRBD2. The V gene's germline CDR1 is SGHTA and CDR2 FQGNSA. The length of the CDR3 is 16 residues. V lost 5 bases and J lost 5; bases outside the gene matches: 8. Variable domain in full (rest from reference TRBV7-2 and TRBJ2-1): GAGVSQSPSNKVTEKGKDVELRCDPISGHTALYWYRQSLGQGLEFLIYFQGNSAPDKSGLPSDRFSAERTGGSVSTLTIQRTQQEDSAVYLCASSPNSSGGNNEQFFGPGTRLTVL.

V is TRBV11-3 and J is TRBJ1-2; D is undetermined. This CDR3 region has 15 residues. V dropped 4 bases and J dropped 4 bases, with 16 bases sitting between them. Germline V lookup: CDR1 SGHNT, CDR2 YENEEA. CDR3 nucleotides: TGTGCCAGCAGCTCAAATACCCCGGGTCGCTATGGCTACACCTTC. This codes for CASSSNTPGRYGYTF.

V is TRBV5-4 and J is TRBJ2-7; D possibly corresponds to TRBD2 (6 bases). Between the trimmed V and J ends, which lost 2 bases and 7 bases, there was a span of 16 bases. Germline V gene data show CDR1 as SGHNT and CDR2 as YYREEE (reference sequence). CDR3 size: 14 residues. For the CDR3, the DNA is TGTGCCAGCAGCTTTTCGGGACTCCCAGGGGAGCAGTACTTC. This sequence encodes CASSFSGLPGEQYF.

Written as DNA, the CDR3 is TGTGCCATCAGTGGGGGGACAGCTAACTATGGCTACACCTTC. Its protein is CAISGGTANYGYTF. The gene calls are TRBV10-3 and TRBJ1-2; 7 nucleotides line up with TRBD1. The CDR3 has 14 amino acids. V lost 4 bases to trimming and J lost 0 bases; unmatched junction nucleotides: 2. Per the germline V gene, CDR1 is ENHRY and CDR2 is SYGVKD.

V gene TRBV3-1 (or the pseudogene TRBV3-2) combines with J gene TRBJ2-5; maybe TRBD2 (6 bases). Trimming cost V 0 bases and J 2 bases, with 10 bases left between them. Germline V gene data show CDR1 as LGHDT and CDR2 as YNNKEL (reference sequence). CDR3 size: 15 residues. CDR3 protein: CASSQDWDLQETQYF. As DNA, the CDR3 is TGTGCCAGCAGCCAAGATTGGGACTTACAAGAGACCCAGTACTTC.

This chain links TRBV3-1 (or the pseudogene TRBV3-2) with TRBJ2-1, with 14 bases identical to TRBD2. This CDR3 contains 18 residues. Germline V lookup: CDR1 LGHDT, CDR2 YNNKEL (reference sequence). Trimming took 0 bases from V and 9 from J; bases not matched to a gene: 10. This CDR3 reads CASSQEMGPGLAGVEQFF. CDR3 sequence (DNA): TGTGCCAGCAGCCAAGAGATGGGTCCGGGACTAGCGGGGGTTGAGCAGTTCTTC.

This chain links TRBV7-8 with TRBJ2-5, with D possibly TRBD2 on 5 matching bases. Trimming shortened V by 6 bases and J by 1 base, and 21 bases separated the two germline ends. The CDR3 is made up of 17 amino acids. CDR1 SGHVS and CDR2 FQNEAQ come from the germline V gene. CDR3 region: CASSFKYGGLGQETQYF. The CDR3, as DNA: TGTGCCAGCAGTTTTAAGTACGGCGGACTTGGCCAAGAGACCCAGTACTTC.

The CDR3 here is CASSHLAGSQETQYF. The CDR3, as DNA: TGTGCCAGCAGTCACTTGGCGGGATCTCAAGAGACCCAGTACTTC. The chain is built from TRBV11-3 and TRBJ2-5, with a weak D call TRBD2 (6 bases). V was cut by 6 bases and J by 2 bases, with 16 bases left in between. CDR3 length: 15 residues. CDR1 is SGHNT and CDR2 is YENEEA in the germline V gene.

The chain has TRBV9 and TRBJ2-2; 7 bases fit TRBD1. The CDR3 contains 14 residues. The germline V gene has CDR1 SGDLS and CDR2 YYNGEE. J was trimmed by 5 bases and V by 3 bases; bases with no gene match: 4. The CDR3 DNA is TGTGCCAGCAGCGCCGAGACAGGGACCGGGGAGCTGTTTTTT. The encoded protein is CASSAETGTGELFF.

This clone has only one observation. The CDR3 reads CSVEDRGGVCEQYV. The CDR3, as DNA: TGCAGCGTTGAGGACAGAGGGGGGGTGTGCGAGCAGTACGTC. The J gene is TRBJ2-7, the V gene TRBV29-1; perhaps TRBD2 as D (7 bases). The V gene's germline CDR1 is SQVTM and CDR2 ANQGSEA. The V end lost 3 bases, the J end lost 6 bases, and 18 bases lay between the germline ends. This CDR3 has 14 amino acids.

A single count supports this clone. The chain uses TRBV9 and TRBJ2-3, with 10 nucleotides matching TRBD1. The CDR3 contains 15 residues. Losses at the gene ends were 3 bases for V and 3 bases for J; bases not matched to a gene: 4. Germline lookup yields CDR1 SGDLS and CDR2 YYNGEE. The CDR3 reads CASSARTGGTDTQYF. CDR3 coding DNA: TGTGCCAGCAGCGCTCGGACAGGGGGGACAGATACGCAGTATTTT.

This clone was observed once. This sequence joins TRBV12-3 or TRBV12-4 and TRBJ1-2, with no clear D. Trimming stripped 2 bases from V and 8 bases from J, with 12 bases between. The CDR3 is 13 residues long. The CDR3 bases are TGTGCCAGCAGTTTACTTACAGTTGGAGGCTACACCTTC. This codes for CASSLLTVGGYTF.

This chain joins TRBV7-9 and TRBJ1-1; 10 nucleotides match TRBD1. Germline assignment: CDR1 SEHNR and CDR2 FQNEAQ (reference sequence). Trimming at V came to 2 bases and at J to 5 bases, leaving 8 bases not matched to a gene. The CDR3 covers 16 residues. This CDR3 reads CASSLPFDRGLTEAFF. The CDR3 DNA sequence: TGTGCCAGCAGCTTACCATTCGACAGGGGGCTTACTGAAGCTTTCTTT.

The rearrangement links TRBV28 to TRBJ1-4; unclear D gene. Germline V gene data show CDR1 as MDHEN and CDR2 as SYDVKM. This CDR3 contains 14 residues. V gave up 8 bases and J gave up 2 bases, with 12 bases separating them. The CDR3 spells CASSVRVTNEKLFF. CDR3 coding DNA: TGTGCCAGCTCGGTGCGAGTGACTAATGAAAAACTGTTTTTT. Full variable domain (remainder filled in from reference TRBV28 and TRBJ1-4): DVKVTQSSRYLVKRTGEKVFLECVQDMDHENMFWYRQDPGLGLRLIYFSYDVKMKEKGDIPEGYSVSREKKERFSLILESASTNQTSMYLCASSVRVTNEKLFFGSGTQLSVL.

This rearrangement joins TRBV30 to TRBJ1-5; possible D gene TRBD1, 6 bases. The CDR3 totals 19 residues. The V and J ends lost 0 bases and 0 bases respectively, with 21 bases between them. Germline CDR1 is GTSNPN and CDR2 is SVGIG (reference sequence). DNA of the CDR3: TGTGCCTGGAGTGTAAGGAGAACAGGGCCAGCAAATAGCAATCAGCCCCAGCATTTT. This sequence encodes CAWSVRRTGPANSNQPQHF.

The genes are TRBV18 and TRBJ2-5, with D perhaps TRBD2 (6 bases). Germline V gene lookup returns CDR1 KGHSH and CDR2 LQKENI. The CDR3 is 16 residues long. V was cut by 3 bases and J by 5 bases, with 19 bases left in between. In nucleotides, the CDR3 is TGTGCCAGCTCACCTAGGAGTAGCGGAGAGGGGGAGACCCAGTACTTC. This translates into CASSPRSSGEGETQYF.

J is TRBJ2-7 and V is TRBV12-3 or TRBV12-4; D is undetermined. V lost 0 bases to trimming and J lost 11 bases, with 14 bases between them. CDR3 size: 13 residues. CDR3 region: CASSLAPNPSKYF. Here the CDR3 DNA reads TGTGCCAGCAGTTTAGCGCCGAACCCCTCTAAGTACTTC.

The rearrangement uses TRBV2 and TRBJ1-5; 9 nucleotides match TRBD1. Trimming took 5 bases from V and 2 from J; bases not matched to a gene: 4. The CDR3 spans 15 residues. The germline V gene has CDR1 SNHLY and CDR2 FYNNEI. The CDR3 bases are TGTGCCAGCAGTCCGGACAGGGGTGGCAATCAGCCCCAGCATTTT. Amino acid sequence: CASSPDRGGNQPQHF.

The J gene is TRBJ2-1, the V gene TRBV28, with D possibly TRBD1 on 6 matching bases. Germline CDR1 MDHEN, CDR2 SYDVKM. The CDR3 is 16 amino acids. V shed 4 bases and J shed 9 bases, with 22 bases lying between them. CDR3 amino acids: CASSSPQTGFLGEQFF. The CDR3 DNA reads TGTGCCAGCAGTTCCCCTCAGACAGGTTTTCTGGGTGAGCAGTTCTTC.

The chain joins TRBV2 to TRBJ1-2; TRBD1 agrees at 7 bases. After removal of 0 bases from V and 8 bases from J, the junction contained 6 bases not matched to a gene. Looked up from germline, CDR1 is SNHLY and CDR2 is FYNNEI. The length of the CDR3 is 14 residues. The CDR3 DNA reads TGTGCCAGCAGTGAAGCTCGGCAGGGGGAGGGCTACACCTTC. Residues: CASSEARQGEGYTF.

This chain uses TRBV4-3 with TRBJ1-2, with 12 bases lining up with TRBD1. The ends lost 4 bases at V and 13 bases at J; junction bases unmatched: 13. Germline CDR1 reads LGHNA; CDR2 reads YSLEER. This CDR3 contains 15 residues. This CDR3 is CASSPQTGTGGAGTF. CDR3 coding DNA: TGCGCCAGCAGCCCCCAAACCGGGACAGGGGGCGCCGGCACCTTC.

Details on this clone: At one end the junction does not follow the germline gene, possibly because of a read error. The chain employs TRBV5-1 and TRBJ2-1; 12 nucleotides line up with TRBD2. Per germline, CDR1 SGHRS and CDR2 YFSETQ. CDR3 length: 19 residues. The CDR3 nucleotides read TGTGCCAGCAGCTTGGATCGGACTAGCGGGACCTCCACGAGGAATGAGCAGTTCTTC. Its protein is CASSLDRTSGTSTRNEQFF.